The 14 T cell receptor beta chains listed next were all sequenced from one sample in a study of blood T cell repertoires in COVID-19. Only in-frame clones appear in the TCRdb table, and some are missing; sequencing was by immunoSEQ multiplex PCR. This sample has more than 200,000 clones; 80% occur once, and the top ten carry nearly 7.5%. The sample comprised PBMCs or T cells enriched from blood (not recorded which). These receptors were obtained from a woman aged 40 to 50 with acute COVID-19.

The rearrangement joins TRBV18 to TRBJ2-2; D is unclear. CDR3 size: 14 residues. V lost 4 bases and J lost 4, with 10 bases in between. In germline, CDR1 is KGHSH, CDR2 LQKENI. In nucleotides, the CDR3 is TGTGCCAGCTCACGAGGCGGATTCACCGGGGAGCTGTTTTTT. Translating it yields CASSRGGFTGELFF. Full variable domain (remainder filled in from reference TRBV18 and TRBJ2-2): NAGVMQNPRHLVRRRGQEARLRCSPMKGHSHVYWYRQLPEEGLKFMVYLQKENIIDESGMPKERFSAEFPKEGPSILRIQQVVRGDSAAYFCASSRGGFTGELFFGEGSRLTVL.

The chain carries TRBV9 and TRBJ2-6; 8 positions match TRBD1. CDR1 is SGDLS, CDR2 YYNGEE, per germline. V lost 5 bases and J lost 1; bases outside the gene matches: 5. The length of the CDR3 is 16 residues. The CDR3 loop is CASSVTGASGANVLTF. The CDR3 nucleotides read TGTGCCAGCAGTGTGACAGGGGCATCTGGGGCCAACGTCCTGACTTTC. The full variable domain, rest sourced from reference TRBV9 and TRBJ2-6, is DSGVTQTPKHLITATGQRVTLRCSPRSGDLSVYWYQQSLDQGLQFLIQYYNGEERAKGNILERFSAQQFPDLHSELNLSSLELGDSALYFCASSVTGASGANVLTFGAGSRLTVL.

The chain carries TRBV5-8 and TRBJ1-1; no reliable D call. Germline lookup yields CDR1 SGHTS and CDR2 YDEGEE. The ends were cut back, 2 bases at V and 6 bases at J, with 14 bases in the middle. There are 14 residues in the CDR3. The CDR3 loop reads CASSFRSAGAEAFF. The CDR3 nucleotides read TGTGCCAGCAGCTTCCGAAGTGCAGGCGCTGAAGCTTTCTTT.

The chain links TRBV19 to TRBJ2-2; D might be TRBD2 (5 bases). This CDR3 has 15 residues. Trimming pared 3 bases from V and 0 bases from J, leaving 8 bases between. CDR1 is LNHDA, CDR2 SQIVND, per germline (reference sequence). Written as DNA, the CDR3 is TGTGCCAGTAGTATGGGAGTAGCGAACACCGGGGAGCTGTTTTTT. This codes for CASSMGVANTGELFF.

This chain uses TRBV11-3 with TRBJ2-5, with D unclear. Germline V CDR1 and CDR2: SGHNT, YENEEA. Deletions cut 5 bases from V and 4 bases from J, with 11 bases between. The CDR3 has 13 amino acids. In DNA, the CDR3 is TGTGCCAGCAGCCGAAGTCCCGGAGAGACCCAGTACTTC. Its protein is CASSRSPGETQYF.

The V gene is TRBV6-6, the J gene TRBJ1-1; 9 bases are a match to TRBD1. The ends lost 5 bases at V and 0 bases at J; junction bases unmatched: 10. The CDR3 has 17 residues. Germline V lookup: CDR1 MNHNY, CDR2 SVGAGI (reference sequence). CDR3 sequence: CASSRRDRATMNTEAFF. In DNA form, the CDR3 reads TGTGCCAGCAGTCGGCGGGACAGGGCGACAATGAACACTGAAGCTTTCTTT.

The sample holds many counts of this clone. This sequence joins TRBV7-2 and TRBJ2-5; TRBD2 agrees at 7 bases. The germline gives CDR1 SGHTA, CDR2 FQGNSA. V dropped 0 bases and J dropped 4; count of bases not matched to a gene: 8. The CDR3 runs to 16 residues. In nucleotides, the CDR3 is TGTGCCAGCAGCTTAGCACGACGCAGGGAGGGAGAGACCCAGTACTTC. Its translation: CASSLARRREGETQYF. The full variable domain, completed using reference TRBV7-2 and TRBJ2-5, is GAGVSQSPSNKVTEKGKDVELRCDPISGHTALYWYRQSLGQGLEFLIYFQGNSAPDKSGLPSDRFSAERTGGSVSTLTIQRTQQEDSAVYLCASSLARRREGETQYFGPGTRLLVL.

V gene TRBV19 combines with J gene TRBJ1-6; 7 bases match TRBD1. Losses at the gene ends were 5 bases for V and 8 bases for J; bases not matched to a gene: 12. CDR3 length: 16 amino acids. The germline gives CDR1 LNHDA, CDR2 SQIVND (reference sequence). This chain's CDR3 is CASSDHLTGSDSPLHF. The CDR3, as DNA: TGTGCCAGTAGTGACCACCTGACAGGGTCCGATTCACCCCTCCACTTT.

The CDR3 sequence: CSVAEGANYGYTF. CDR3 bases: TGCAGCGTTGCCGAGGGGGCGAACTATGGCTACACCTTC. This rearrangement joins TRBV29-1 to TRBJ1-2, with TRBD1 matching 7 bases. With 4 bases clipped from V and 2 bases from J, the junction kept 4 bases outside the gene matches. Looked up from germline, CDR1 is SQVTM and CDR2 is ANQGSEA. The CDR3 loop spans 13 amino acids.

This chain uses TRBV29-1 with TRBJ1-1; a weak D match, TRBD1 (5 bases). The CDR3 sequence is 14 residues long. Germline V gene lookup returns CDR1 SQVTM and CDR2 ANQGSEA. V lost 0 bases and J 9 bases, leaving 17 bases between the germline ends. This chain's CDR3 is CSVEDGEAQGQAFF. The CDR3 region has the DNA TGCAGCGTTGAAGATGGAGAGGCCCAGGGTCAAGCTTTCTTT.

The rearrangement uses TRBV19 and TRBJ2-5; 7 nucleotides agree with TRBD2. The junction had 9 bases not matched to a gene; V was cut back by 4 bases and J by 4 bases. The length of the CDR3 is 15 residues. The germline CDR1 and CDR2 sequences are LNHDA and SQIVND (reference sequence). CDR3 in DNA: TGTGCCAGTAGTACCCAACGGGGCGGGAGAGAGACCCAGTACTTC. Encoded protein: CASSTQRGGRETQYF. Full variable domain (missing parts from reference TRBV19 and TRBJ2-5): DGGITQSPKYLFRKEGQNVTLSCEQNLNHDAMYWYRQDPGQGLRLIYYSQIVNDFQKGDIAEGYSVSREKKESFPLTVTSAQKNPTAFYLCASSTQRGGRETQYFGPGTRLLVL.

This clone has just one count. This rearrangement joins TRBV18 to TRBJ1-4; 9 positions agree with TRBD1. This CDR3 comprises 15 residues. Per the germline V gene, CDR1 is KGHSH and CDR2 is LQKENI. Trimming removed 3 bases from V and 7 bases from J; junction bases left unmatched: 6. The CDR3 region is CASSPGTGFGEKLFF. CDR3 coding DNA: TGTGCCAGCTCACCTGGGACAGGGTTTGGTGAAAAACTGTTTTTT.

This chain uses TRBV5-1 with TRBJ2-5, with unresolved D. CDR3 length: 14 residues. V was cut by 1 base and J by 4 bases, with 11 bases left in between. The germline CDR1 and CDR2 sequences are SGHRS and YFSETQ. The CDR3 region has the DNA TGCGCCAGCAGCTTGAGCGAGGTCGGAGAGACCCAGTACTTC. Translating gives CASSLSEVGETQYF.

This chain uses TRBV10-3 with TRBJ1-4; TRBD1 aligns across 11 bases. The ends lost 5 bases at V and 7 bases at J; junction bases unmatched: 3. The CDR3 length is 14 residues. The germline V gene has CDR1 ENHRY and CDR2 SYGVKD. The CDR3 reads CAISRDRGVEKLFF. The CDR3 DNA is TGTGCCATCAGTCGGGACAGGGGGGTTGAAAAACTGTTTTTT.